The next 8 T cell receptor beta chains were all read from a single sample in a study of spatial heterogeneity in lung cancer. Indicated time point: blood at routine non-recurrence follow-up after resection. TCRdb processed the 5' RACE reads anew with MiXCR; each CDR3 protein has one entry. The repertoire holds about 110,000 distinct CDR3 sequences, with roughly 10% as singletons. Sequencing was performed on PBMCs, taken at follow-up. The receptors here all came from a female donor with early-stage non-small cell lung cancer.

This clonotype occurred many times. CDR3 DNA sequence: TGCAGTGCTAGACGTTTGACTAGCGGGAGCTCCTACAATGAGCAGTTCTTC. Amino acids: CSARRLTSGSSYNEQFF. V is TRBV20-1 and J is TRBJ2-1, with 12 bases lining up with TRBD2. The length of the CDR3 is 17 residues. Trimming took 2 bases from V and 0 from J; bases not matched to a gene: 5. Germline V gives CDR1 DFQATT, CDR2 SNEGSKA (reference sequence).

CDR3 amino acids: CASSWLAGAYEQFF. Written as DNA, the CDR3 is TGTGCCAGCTCGTGGCTAGCGGGAGCCTATGAGCAGTTCTTC. The chain is built from TRBV6-2 or TRBV6-3 and TRBJ2-1; 10 nucleotides match TRBD2. Germline loops: CDR1 MNHEY, CDR2 SVGEGT. CDR3 size: 14 residues. The junction had 9 bases not matched to a gene; V was cut back by 8 bases and J by 8 bases.

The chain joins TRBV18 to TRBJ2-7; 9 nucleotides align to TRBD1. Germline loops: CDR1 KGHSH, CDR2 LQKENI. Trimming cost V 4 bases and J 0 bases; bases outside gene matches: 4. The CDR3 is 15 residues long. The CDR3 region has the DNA TGTGCCAGCTCACTGACAGGGGGGAGCTCCTACGAGCAGTACGTC. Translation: CASSLTGGSSYEQYV.

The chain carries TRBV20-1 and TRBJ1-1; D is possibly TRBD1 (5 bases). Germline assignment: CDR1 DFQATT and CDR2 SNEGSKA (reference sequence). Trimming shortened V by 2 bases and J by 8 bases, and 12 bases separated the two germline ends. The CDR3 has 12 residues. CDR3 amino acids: CSARNQGLEAFF. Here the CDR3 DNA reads TGCAGTGCTAGAAACCAGGGATTAGAAGCTTTCTTT.

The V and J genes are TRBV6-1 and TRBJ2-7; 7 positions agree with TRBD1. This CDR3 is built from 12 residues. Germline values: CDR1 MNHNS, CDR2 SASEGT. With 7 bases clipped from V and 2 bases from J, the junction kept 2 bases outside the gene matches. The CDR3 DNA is TGTGCCAGCACACAGGGGACCTACGAGCAGTACGTC. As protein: CASTQGTYEQYV.

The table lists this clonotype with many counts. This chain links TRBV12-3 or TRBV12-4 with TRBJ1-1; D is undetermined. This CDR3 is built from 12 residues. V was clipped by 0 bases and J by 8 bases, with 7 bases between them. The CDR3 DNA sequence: TGTGCCAGCAGTTTAGCGGTTGGGGAAGCTTTCTTT. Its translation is CASSLAVGEAFF.

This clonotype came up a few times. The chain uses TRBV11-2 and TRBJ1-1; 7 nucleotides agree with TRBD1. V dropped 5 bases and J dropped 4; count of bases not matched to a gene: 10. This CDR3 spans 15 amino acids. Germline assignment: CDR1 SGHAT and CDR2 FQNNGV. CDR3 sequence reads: CASSPSTGMGTEAFF. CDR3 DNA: TGTGCCAGCAGCCCGTCGACAGGGATGGGCACTGAAGCTTTCTTT.

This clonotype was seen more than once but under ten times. CDR3 amino acids: CASSPGLAGDPGELFF. As DNA, the CDR3 is TGTGCCAGCAGCCCCGGACTAGCGGGAGATCCCGGGGAGCTGTTTTTT. The chain joins TRBV4-2 to TRBJ2-2; TRBD2 agrees at 13 bases. V dropped 4 bases and J dropped 6; count of bases not matched to a gene: 5. Germline lookup yields CDR1 LGHNA and CDR2 YNFKEQ. The CDR3 is made up of 16 amino acids.